This paragraph reports one T cell receptor beta chain. What it binds is unknown. At one end the junction does not follow the germline gene, possibly because of a read error. The read terminates 3 residues ahead of where the CDR3 ends, so the germline J gene completes it. The CDR3 runs to 13 residues. The germline gives CDR1 SGHAT, CDR2 FQNNGV. Profiled with immunoSEQ multiplex PCR; TCRdb holds only in-frame clones, not every one. In total the sample includes approximately 20,000 clones, none of them seen once. The data originate from a study of T cell clonality in common variable immunodeficiency. Whole-study findings and limits: Common variable immunodeficiency TCR beta sequences reportedly had fewer deletions and N-nucleotide insertions. Fewer TCRbeta clones were shared among CVID subjects than controls.

The sequencing sample was made of peripheral blood mononuclear cells. The TCR originated in a human donor with common variable immunodeficiency. The rearrangement uses TRBV11-2 and TRBJ1-3; D remains unclear. The CDR3 DNA, read in part, is TGTGTCAGCAACAATTTAGGGGGAAACACC. Encoded protein: CVSNNLGGNT. The whole CDR3 is CVSNNLGGNTIYF.